This TCR beta chain was captured by sequencing in a study of control samples from healthy donors and cancer patients. The table came from immunoSEQ multiplex PCR; TCRdb's copy has only in-frame clones and leaves some out. Among about 80,000 clones, approximately 91% were seen once, and the ten largest hold 7.5% to 8%. Trimming took off 4 bases at V and 4 bases at J, with 7 bases between the two ends. Germline lookup yields CDR1 SGDLS and CDR2 YYNGEE. The CDR3 consists of 12 residues. This chain uses TRBV9 with TRBJ2-3, with D hard to call. The clonotype comes from a woman aged 60-75 years in good health. Sequences were obtained from blood. The CDR3 sequence: CASSPRADTQYF. CDR3 sequence (DNA): TGTGCCAGCAGCCCCCGCGCAGATACGCAGTATTTT. Complete variable domain (other parts from reference TRBV9 and TRBJ2-3): DSGVTQTPKHLITATGQRVTLRCSPRSGDLSVYWYQQSLDQGLQFLIQYYNGEERAKGNILERFSAQQFPDLHSELNLSSLELGDSALYFCASSPRADTQYFGPGTRLTVL.